The 21 T cell receptor beta chains listed next were all sequenced from one sample in a study of blood T cell repertoires in COVID-19 (dated by TCRdb to between 2020 and 2021). Library generation was performed with the immunoSEQ multiplex PCR assay. What TCRdb holds here is the immuneACCESS table cut down to in-frame rearrangements. Part of the clones is not present; checked against another copy, under half of the missing clones reflect an unresolved V gene, and the others are unexplained. For this sample the table gives some 80,000 clones, of which around nine tenths were detected only once. Under 8.5% of the sample lies in the top ten. The sequencing sample was made of peripheral blood. The receptors shown here come from a man of 80 years or more with active or convalescent COVID-19.

This clone came up a few times. The chain recombines TRBV10-3 with TRBJ1-2; a possible D gene is TRBD1 (6 bases). This CDR3 has 13 amino acids. Germline CDR1 ENHRY, CDR2 SYGVKD. The germline V and J ends were trimmed by 5 bases and 6 bases, with 13 bases remaining between them. For the CDR3, the DNA is TGTGCCATCAGTTTAACAGGGTTAGATGGCTACACCTTC. Amino acid sequence: CAISLTGLDGYTF.

The rearrangement uses TRBV12-5 and TRBJ2-5; TRBD1 agrees at 7 bases. The J segment lost 7 bases and the V segment lost 1 base, leaving 3 bases of the junction unmatched. The length of the CDR3 is 13 residues. Germline V gives CDR1 LGHNT, CDR2 FRNRAP. The CDR3 DNA is TGTGCTAGTGGTTTGGGACAGGGTGGGACCCAGTACTTC. Translation: CASGLGQGGTQYF.

There are a few counts of this clone. V and J are TRBV29-1 and TRBJ1-2, with 8 bases matching TRBD1. CDR3 length: 12 amino acids. Germline values: CDR1 SQVTM, CDR2 ANQGSEA. The CDR3 region has the DNA TGCGCAACAGGGGGGGCTAACTATGGCTACACCTTC. It is translated as CATGGANYGYTF.

This chain connects TRBV5-1 to TRBJ2-2; D remains unclear. Trimming left V 1 base short and J 4 bases short, with 8 bases between. The germline gives CDR1 SGHRS, CDR2 YFSETQ. CDR3 length: 14 amino acids. This chain's CDR3 is CASSLNSLTGELFF. CDR3 DNA: TGCGCCAGCAGCTTGAACAGCCTCACCGGGGAGCTGTTTTTT.

The J gene is TRBJ2-2, the V gene TRBV7-9, with D perhaps matching TRBD1 (6 bases). The length of the CDR3 is 17 residues. Trimming shortened V by 1 base and J by 5 bases, and 17 bases separated the two germline ends. Germline CDR1 is SEHNR and CDR2 is FQNEAQ (reference sequence). CDR3 in DNA: TGTGCCAGCAGCTTAGATCGAGGACAGATTTCGACCGGGGAGCTGTTTTTT. Its protein product is CASSLDRGQISTGELFF.

V gene TRBV3-1 (or the pseudogene TRBV3-2) combines with J gene TRBJ1-6; tentatively, D is TRBD1 (5 bases). This CDR3 has 14 residues. Deletions cut 1 base from V and 9 bases from J, with 10 bases between. Germline V gene data show CDR1 as LGHDT and CDR2 as YNNKEL (reference sequence). The CDR3 loop reads CASSQGQGSSPLHF. CDR3 coding DNA: TGTGCCAGCAGCCAAGGGCAGGGTAGTTCACCCCTCCACTTT.

The chain has TRBV24-1 and TRBJ1-5; TRBD1 is a possible D gene (5 bases). V shed 4 bases and J shed 2 bases, with 14 bases lying between them. Germline CDR1 is KGHDR and CDR2 is SFDVKD. The CDR3 extends over 16 amino acids. The DNA for the CDR3 is TGTGCCACCAGTGACCCCAGGGATGGGGGCAATCAGCCCCAGCATTTT. It yields the protein CATSDPRDGGNQPQHF.

The chain links TRBV11-3 to TRBJ2-1; D remains unclear. Deletions cut 2 bases from V and 3 bases from J, with 17 bases between. Per germline, CDR1 SGHNT and CDR2 YENEEA. This CDR3 region has 17 residues. The CDR3 DNA reads TGTGCCAGCAGCTTATACCGCGGTAGCTTCGACTACAATGAGCAGTTCTTC. As protein: CASSLYRGSFDYNEQFF.

The chain employs TRBV5-4 and TRBJ2-1; TRBD2 matches at 13 bases. Germline CDR1 SGHNT, CDR2 YYREEE (reference sequence). The CDR3 loop spans 16 amino acids. Trimming cost V 6 bases and J 2 bases; bases outside gene matches: 5. DNA for the CDR3: TGTGCCAGCATCCGACTAGCGGGAGGTGCCTACAATGAGCAGTTCTTC. Translated, it gives CASIRLAGGAYNEQFF.

The chain links TRBV27 to TRBJ2-1; TRBD2 agrees at 12 bases. The germline V gene encodes CDR1 MNHEY and CDR2 SMNVEV (reference sequence). This CDR3 contains 19 residues. The trim removed 6 bases at V and 4 bases at J, leaving 16 bases unmatched. The CDR3 nucleotides read TGTGCCAGCAGCCCCCTCTCGGCGCTAGCGGGGGGGCTATACAATGAGCAGTTCTTC. This gives the protein CASSPLSALAGGLYNEQFF.

V gene TRBV5-5 combines with J gene TRBJ2-5, with D perhaps TRBD2 (6 bases). This CDR3 contains 15 residues. Trimming removed 4 bases from V and 1 base from J, with 14 bases in between. Germline V gives CDR1 SGHKS, CDR2 YYEKEE (reference sequence). The CDR3 here is CASSQWDLSQETQYF. CDR3 coding DNA: TGTGCCAGCAGCCAATGGGACTTAAGCCAAGAGACCCAGTACTTC. Filled out from reference TRBV5-5 and TRBJ2-5, the complete variable domain reads DAGVTQSPTHLIKTRGQQVTLRCSPISGHKSVSWYQQVLGQGPQFIFQYYEKEERGRGNFPDRFSARQFPNYSSELNVNALLLGDSALYLCASSQWDLSQETQYFGPGTRLLVL.

The chain couples TRBV10-3 to TRBJ1-5; D is uncertain. This CDR3 contains 13 residues. Trimming left V 7 bases short and J 3 bases short, with 10 bases between. Germline CDR1 ENHRY, CDR2 SYGVKD. DNA for the CDR3: TGTGCCATCAAGGGAGCCGACAATCAGCCCCAGCATTTT. Protein sequence: CAIKGADNQPQHF.

This chain connects TRBV6-5 to TRBJ2-5; D may be TRBD1 (6 bases). The CDR3 is 15 amino acids. V gave up 0 bases and J gave up 4 bases, with 12 bases separating them. Per germline, CDR1 MNHEY and CDR2 SVGAGI. The DNA for the CDR3 is TGTGCCAGCAGTTACTCTCAGGGGAAGGGAGAGACCCAGTACTTC. This sequence encodes CASSYSQGKGETQYF.

The chain couples TRBV7-3 to TRBJ2-1, with TRBD2 identical over 7 bases. Germline V CDR1 and CDR2: SGHTA, FQGTGA. This CDR3 has 14 residues. J gave up 4 bases and V 5 bases, and 5 bases lay outside the gene matches. CDR3 region: CASSTGLPYNEQFF. Here the CDR3 DNA reads TGTGCCAGCAGCACGGGACTACCTTACAATGAGCAGTTCTTC.

The rearrangement uses TRBV28 and TRBJ1-5; 7 bases match TRBD1. CDR1 is MDHEN and CDR2 is SYDVKM in the germline V gene. The CDR3 has 14 residues. Unmatched junction bases numbered 6, after V lost 4 bases and J lost 6 bases. Written as DNA, the CDR3 is TGTGCCAGCAGTTCACCAGCAGGGGGTCAGCCCCAGCATTTT. Its translation is CASSSPAGGQPQHF. The full variable domain, rest sourced from reference TRBV28 and TRBJ1-5, is DVKVTQSSRYLVKRTGEKVFLECVQDMDHENMFWYRQDPGLGLRLIYFSYDVKMKEKGDIPEGYSVSREKKERFSLILESASTNQTSMYLCASSSPAGGQPQHFGDGTRLSIL.

The rearrangement links TRBV5-6 to TRBJ1-2; a possible D gene is TRBD1 (5 bases). The ends were cut back, 4 bases at V and 4 bases at J, with 11 bases in the middle. This CDR3 region has 13 residues. Germline-derived CDR1 and CDR2 are SGHDT and YYEEEE. CDR3 nucleotides: TGTGCCAGCAGCCGACTTGACAGCTATGGCTACACCTTC. This sequence encodes CASSRLDSYGYTF.

This chain joins TRBV7-8 and TRBJ1-5, with TRBD1 matching 7 bases. Trimming removed 4 bases from V and 0 bases from J; junction bases left unmatched: 6. There are 16 residues in the CDR3. Germline CDR1 SGHVS, CDR2 FQNEAQ. CDR3 protein: CASSSWDSSSNQPQHF. The DNA of the CDR3 is TGTGCCAGCAGCTCTTGGGACAGTAGTAGCAATCAGCCCCAGCATTTT.

The chain has TRBV7-2 and TRBJ1-2; 9 bases line up with TRBD1. Unmatched junction bases numbered 10, after V lost 5 bases and J lost 6 bases. The CDR3 covers 15 residues. Germline-derived CDR1 and CDR2 are SGHTA and FQGNSA. CDR3 in amino acids: CASSQQGQGYDGYTF. CDR3 nucleotides: TGTGCCAGCAGCCAACAGGGACAGGGATACGATGGCTACACCTTC.

This clone was seen more than once but under ten times. This chain joins TRBV24-1 and TRBJ2-1, with 9 bases lining up with TRBD1. Germline loops: CDR1 KGHDR, CDR2 SFDVKD. The CDR3 has 15 amino acids. The V gene end was trimmed by 6 bases and the J gene end by 8 bases; junction bases not matched to a gene: 10. As DNA, the CDR3 is TGTGCCACCAGTTCCTGGGGGACAGGGCTTGATGAGCAGTTCTTC. Protein product: CATSSWGTGLDEQFF.

V gene TRBV6-1 combines with J gene TRBJ2-1, with 10 bases fitting TRBD2. The CDR3 loop spans 19 amino acids. The germline V gene encodes CDR1 MNHNS and CDR2 SASEGT. J gave up 0 bases and V 4 bases, and 12 bases lay outside the gene matches. CDR3 coding DNA: TGTGCCAGCAGTGGCCCTAGCGGGAGTTCCCCACTCTCCTACAATGAGCAGTTCTTC. This gives the protein CASSGPSGSSPLSYNEQFF.

The CDR3 loop reads CASSQGFWASGNTIYF. CDR3 bases: TGTGCCAGCAGCCAAGGTTTCTGGGCCTCTGGAAACACCATATATTTT. The rearrangement links TRBV14 to TRBJ1-3; no clear D. Looked up from germline, CDR1 is SGHDN and CDR2 is FVKESK. V was trimmed by 1 base and J by 0 bases, leaving 10 bases between them. The CDR3 loop spans 16 amino acids.